The clone carrying this T cell receptor beta chain has only one observation. Its antigen remains unidentified. The data are from a study of cytomegalovirus exposure and HLA in healthy donors. Notes on the study in general: Listed as cytomegalovirus-associated were approximately 160 TCR beta chains. Rare TCR sequences dominated, though some public TCRs recurred in many donors. It was reported that the classifier diagnosed cytomegalovirus status with high specificity and sensitivity in both the original and validation cohorts.

Produced via immunoSEQ multiplex PCR; TCRdb's table is partial and in-frame only. Of 200,000 to 250,000 clones listed, under 95% are singletons. V dropped 9 bases and J dropped 3 bases, with 16 bases sitting between them. The CDR3 spans 14 residues. Germline lookup yields CDR1 SGHAT and CDR2 FQDESV (reference sequence). The clonotype originates from a woman aged 18-29 years in good health and CMV-seronegative. Input material: PBMCs. The chain links TRBV11-1 to TRBJ2-3; TRBD2 is a possible D gene (6 bases). CDR3 DNA: TGTGCCAGTACCCCGCCTGGGAGGACAGATACGCAGTATTTT. Encoded protein: CASTPPGRTDTQYF.